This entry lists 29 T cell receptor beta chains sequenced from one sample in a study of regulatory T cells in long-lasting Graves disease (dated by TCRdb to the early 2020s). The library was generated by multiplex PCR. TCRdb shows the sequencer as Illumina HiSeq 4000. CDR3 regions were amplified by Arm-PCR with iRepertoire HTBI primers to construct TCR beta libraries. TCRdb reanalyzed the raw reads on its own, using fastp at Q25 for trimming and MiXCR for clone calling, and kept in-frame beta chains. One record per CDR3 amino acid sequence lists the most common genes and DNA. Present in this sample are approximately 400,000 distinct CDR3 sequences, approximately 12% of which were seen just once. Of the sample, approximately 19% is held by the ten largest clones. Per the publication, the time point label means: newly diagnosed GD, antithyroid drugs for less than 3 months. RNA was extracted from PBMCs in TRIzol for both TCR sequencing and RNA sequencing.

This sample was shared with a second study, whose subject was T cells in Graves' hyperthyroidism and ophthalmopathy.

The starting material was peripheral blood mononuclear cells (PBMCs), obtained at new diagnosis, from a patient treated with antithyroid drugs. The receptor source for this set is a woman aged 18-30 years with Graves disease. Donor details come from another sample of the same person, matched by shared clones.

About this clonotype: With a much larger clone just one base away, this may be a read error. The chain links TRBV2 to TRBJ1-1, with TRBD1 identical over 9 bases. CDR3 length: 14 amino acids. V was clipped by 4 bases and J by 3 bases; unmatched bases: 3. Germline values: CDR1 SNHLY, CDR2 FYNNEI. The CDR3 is CASSGTGEDTEAFF. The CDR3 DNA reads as TGTGCCAGCAGTGGGACAGGGGAGGACACTGAAGCTTTCTTT.

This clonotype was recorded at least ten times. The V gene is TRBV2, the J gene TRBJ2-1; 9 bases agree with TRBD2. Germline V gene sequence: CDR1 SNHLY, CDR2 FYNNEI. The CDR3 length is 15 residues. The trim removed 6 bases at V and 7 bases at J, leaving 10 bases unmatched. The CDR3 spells CASSRDSGRSNEQFF. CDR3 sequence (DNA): TGTGCCAGCAGCCGAGATAGCGGGAGAAGTAATGAGCAGTTCTTC.

DNA for the CDR3: TGCGCCAGCAGTGAGAATCTAGCGGGAGTTGGGGGCGAGCAGTACTTC. This gives the protein CASSENLAGVGGEQYF. This chain uses TRBV10-1 with TRBJ2-7; 10 nucleotides match TRBD2. Germline values: CDR1 WNHNN, CDR2 SYGVQD (reference sequence). V lost 2 bases, J lost 6 bases, and 10 bases stayed unmatched. This CDR3 contains 16 residues.

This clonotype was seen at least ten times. The CDR3 DNA reads TGTGCCAGCAGCCGTCCGCGGGAGACCCAGTACTTC. Amino acids: CASSRPRETQYF. The gene calls are TRBV12-3 or TRBV12-4 and TRBJ2-5; D remains ambiguous. CDR3 length equals 12 residues. With 6 bases removed from V and 5 bases from J, the gap between germline ends came to 10 bases.

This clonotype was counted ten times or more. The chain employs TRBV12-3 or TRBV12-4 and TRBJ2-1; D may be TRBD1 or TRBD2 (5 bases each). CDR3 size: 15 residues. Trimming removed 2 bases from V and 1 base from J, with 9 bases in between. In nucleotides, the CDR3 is TGTGCCAGCAGTTTATGGGGGAATTCCTACAATGAGCAGTTCTTC. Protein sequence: CASSLWGNSYNEQFF.

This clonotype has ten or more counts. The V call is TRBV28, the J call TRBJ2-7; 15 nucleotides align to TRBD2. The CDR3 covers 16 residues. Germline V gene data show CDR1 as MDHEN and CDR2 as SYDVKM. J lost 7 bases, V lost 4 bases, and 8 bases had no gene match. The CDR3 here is CASSSGGLAGGQEQYF. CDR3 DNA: TGTGCCAGCAGTTCAGGGGGACTAGCGGGAGGTCAAGAGCAGTACTTC.

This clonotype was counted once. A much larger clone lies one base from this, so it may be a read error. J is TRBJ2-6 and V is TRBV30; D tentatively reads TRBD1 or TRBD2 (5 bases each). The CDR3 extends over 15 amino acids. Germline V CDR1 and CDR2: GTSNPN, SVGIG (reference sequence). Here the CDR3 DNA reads TGTGCCGGCGGAGGAATACCCTCTGGGGCCTACGTCCTGACTTTC. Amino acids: CAGGGIPSGAYVLTF.

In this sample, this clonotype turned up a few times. CDR3 protein: CASIQQVPGLQHF. In DNA form, the CDR3 reads TGTGCCAGCATTCAACAGGTACCCGGGCTCCAGCATTTT. The gene calls are TRBV6-1 and TRBJ1-5; D is perhaps TRBD1 (5 bases). CDR1 and CDR2 from the germline V gene are MNHNS and SASEGT. Trimming removed 7 bases at V and 12 bases at J, with 19 bases between. The CDR3 runs 13 residues.

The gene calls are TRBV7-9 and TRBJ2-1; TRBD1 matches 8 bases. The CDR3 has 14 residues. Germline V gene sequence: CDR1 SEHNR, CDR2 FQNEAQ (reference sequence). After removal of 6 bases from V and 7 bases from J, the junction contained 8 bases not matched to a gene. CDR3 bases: TGTGCCAGCAGTCCACAGGGGGTAGGGAATGAGCAGTTCTTC. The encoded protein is CASSPQGVGNEQFF.

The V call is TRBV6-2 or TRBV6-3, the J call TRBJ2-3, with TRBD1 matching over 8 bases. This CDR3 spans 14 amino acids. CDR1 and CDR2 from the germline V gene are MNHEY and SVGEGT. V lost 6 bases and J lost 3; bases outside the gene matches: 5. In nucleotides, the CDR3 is TGTGCCAGCAGGCGGACAGGGCGAACAGATACGCAGTATTTT. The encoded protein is CASRRTGRTDTQYF.

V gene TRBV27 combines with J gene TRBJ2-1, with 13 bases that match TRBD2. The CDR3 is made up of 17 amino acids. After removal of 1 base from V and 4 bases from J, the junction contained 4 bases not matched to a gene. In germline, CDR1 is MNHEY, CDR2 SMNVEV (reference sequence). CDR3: CASSLWTSGSLYNEQFF. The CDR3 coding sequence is TGTGCCAGCAGTTTATGGACTAGCGGGAGTTTATACAATGAGCAGTTCTTC.

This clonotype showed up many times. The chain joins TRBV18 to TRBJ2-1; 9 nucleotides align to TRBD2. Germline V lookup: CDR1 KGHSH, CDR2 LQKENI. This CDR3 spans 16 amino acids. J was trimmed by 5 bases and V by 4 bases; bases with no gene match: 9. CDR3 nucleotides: TGTGCCAGCTCACTCAAACCGGGACTAGCTGACAATGAGCAGTTCTTC. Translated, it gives CASSLKPGLADNEQFF.

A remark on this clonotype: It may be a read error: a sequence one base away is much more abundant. This CDR3 is CSARTDRDATNEKLFF. The DNA for the CDR3 is TGCAGTGCTAGAACCGACAGGGATGCAACTAATGAAAAACTGTTTTTT. The chain couples TRBV20-1 to TRBJ1-4; TRBD1 aligns across 7 bases. V was pared by 2 bases and J by 0 bases, with 6 bases of the junction left unmatched. Germline CDR1 DFQATT, CDR2 SNEGSKA (reference sequence). The CDR3 sequence is 16 residues long.

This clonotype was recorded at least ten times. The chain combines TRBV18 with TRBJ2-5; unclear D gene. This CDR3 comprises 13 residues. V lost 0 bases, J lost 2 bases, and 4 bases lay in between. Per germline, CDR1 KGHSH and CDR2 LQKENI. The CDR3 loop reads CASSPPSQETQYF. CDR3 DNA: TGTGCCAGCTCACCACCGTCGCAAGAGACCCAGTACTTC.

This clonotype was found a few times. The CDR3 loop reads CASREAGGPLETQYF. CDR3 coding DNA: TGTGCCAGCAGAGAAGCGGGGGGGCCACTGGAGACCCAGTACTTC. This rearrangement joins TRBV7-8 to TRBJ2-5, with 10 bases matching TRBD2. This CDR3 region has 15 residues. The germline gives CDR1 SGHVS, CDR2 FQNEAQ. V was clipped by 6 bases and J by 5 bases; unmatched bases: 9.

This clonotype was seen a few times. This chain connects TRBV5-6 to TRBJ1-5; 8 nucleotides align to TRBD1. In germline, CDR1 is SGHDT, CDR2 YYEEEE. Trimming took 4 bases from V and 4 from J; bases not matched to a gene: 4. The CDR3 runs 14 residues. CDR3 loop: CASSAGQVNQPQHF. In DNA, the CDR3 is TGTGCCAGCAGCGCGGGACAGGTGAATCAGCCCCAGCATTTT.

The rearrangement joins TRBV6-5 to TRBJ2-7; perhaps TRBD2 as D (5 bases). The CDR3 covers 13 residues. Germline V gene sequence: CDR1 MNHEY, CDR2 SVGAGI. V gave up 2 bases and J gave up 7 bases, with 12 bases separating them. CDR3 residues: CASSYGVGVEQYV. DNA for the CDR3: TGTGCCAGCAGTTACGGAGTCGGGGTAGAGCAGTACGTC.

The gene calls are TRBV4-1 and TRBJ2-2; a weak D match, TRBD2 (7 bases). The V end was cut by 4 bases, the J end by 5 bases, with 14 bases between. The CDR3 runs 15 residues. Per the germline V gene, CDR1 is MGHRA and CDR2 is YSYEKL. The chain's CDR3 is CASSPAGAGTGELFF. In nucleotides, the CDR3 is TGCGCCAGCAGCCCTGCGGGGGCGGGTACCGGGGAGCTGTTTTTT.

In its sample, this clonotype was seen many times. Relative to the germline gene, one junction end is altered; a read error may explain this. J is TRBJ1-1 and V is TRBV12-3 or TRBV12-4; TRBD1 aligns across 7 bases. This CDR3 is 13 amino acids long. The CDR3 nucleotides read TGTGCCAGCAGTGACAGGGTGAACTCTGAAGCTTTCTTT. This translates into CASSDRVNSEAFF.

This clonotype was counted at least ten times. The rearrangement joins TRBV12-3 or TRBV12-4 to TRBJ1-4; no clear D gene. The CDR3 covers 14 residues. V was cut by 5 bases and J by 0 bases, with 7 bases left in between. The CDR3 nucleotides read TGTGCCAGCAGTCACACATCAACTAATGAAAAACTGTTTTTT. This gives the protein CASSHTSTNEKLFF.

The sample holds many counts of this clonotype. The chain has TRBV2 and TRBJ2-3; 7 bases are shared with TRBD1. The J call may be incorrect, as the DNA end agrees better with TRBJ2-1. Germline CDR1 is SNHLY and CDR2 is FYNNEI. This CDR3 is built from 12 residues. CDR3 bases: TGTGCCACCGGGACAGCGAGCGATGAGCAGTTCTTC. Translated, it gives CATGTASDEQFF.

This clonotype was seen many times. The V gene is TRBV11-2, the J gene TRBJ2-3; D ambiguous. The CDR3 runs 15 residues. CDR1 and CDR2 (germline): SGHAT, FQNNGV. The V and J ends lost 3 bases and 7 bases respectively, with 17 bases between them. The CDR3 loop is CASSFLGGLRNTQYF. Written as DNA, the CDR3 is TGTGCCAGCAGCTTCCTTGGCGGCCTCAGGAATACGCAGTATTTT.

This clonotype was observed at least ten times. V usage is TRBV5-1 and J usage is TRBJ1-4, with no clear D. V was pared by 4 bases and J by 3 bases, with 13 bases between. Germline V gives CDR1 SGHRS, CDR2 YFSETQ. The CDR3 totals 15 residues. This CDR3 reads CASSDPTGSNEKLFF. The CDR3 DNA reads TGCGCCAGCAGCGACCCGACGGGTTCTAATGAAAAACTGTTTTTT.

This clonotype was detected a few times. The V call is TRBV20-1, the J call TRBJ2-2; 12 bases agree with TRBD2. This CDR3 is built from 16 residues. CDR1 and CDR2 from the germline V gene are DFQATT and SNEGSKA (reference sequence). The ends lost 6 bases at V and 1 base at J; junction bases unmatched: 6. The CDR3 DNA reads TGCAGTGCCCAGACTAGCGGGAGTAGGAACACCGGGGAGCTGTTTTTT. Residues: CSAQTSGSRNTGELFF.

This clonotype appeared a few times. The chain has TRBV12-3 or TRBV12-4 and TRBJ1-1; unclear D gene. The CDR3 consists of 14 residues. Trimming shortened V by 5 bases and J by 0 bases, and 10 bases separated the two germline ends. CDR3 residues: CASSQTWMNTEAFF. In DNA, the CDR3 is TGTGCCAGCAGTCAGACCTGGATGAACACTGAAGCTTTCTTT.

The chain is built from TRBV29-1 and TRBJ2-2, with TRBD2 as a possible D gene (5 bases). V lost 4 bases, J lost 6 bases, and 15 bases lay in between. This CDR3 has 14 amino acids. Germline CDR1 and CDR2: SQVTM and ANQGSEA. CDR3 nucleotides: TGCAGCGTTGCAGAGGGAGTAAGGGCCGGGGAGCTGTTTTTT. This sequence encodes CSVAEGVRAGELFF.

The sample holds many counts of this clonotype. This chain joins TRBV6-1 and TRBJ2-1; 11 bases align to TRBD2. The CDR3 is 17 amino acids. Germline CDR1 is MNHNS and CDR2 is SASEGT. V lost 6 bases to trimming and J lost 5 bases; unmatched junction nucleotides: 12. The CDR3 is CASRGTSGSYSDNEQFF. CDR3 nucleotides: TGTGCCAGCAGGGGTACTAGCGGGAGTTATTCGGACAATGAGCAGTTCTTC.

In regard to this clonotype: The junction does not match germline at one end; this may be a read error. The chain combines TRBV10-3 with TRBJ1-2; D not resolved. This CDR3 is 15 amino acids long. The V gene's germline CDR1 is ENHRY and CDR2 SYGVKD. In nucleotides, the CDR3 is TGTGCCATCAGTGAGTCGAACGACTCACCCTATCGCTACACCTTC. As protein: CAISESNDSPYRYTF.

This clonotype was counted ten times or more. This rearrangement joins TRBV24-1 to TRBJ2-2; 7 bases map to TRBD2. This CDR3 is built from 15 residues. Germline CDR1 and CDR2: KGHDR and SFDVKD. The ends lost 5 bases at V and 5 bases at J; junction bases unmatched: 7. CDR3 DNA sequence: TGTGCCACCAGTGGTGCGGGAGAAAGGACCGGGGAGCTGTTTTTT. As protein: CATSGAGERTGELFF.